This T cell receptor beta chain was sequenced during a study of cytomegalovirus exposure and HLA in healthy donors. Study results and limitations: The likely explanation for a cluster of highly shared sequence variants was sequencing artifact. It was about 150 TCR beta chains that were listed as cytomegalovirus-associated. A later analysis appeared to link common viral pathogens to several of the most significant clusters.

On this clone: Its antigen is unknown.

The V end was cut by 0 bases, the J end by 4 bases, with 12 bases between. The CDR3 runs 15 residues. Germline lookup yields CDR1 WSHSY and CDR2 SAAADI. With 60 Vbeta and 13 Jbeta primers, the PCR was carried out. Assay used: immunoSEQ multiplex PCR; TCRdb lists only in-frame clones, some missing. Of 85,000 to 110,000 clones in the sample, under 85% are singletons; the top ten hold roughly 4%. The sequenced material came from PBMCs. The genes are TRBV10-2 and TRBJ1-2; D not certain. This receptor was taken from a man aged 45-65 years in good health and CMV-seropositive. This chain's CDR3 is CASSESSIGVYGYTF. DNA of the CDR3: TGCGCCAGCAGTGAGTCGAGTATAGGAGTCTATGGCTACACCTTC.